This passage covers 32 T cell receptor beta chains from one sample sequenced in a study of blood T cell repertoires in COVID-19. Clones were sequenced by immunoSEQ multiplex PCR, and TCRdb holds only the in-frame ones, with some missing. The table lists 200,000 to 250,000 clones, approximately 83% of them singletons, with 3% to 4% in the top ten. The specimen was PBMCs or T cells enriched from blood (not recorded which). These TCRs come from a woman aged 60-75 years who had recovered from COVID-19.

The rearrangement uses TRBV5-1 and TRBJ2-6; D is ambiguous. Between the trimmed V and J ends, which lost 0 bases and 0 bases, there was a span of 7 bases. CDR1 and CDR2 (germline): SGHRS, YFSETQ. This CDR3 has 16 residues. Here the CDR3 DNA reads TGCGCCAGCAGCTTGGGGGCCCTCTCTGGGGCCAACGTCCTGACTTTC. It specifies CASSLGALSGANVLTF. Together with reference TRBV5-1 and TRBJ2-6, the CDR3 gives the full variable domain: KAGVTQTPRYLIKTRGQQVTLSCSPISGHRSVSWYQQTPGQGLQFLFEYFSETQRNKGNFPGRFSGRQFSNSRSEMNVSTLELGDSALYLCASSLGALSGANVLTFGAGSRLTVL.

The chain employs TRBV3-1 (or the pseudogene TRBV3-2) and TRBJ1-4; D not resolved. Germline CDR1 and CDR2: LGHDT and YNNKEL (reference sequence). The V gene lost 4 bases and the J gene lost 12 bases, with 21 bases spanning the gap. This CDR3 spans 15 amino acids. The CDR3 here is CASSPMVIRAGELFF. The CDR3 DNA sequence: TGTGCCAGCAGCCCAATGGTTATTAGAGCCGGGGAACTGTTTTTT.

This chain uses TRBV4-1 with TRBJ2-1, with 9 positions matching TRBD2. The V segment lost 0 bases and the J segment 7 bases; nucleotides outside the gene matches: 7. Germline CDR1 is MGHRA and CDR2 is YSYEKL. CDR3 size: 16 residues. The CDR3 nucleotides read TGCGCCAGCAGCCAAGAGGCCGCGGGGGGGCAAAATGAGCAGTTCTTC. Its protein product is CASSQEAAGGQNEQFF.

CDR3 in DNA: TGTGCCAGCAGCTGGGGACAGGTTACCTCTGGAAACACCATATATTTT. Encoded protein: CASSWGQVTSGNTIYF. The chain is built from TRBV5-6 and TRBJ1-3; 8 positions agree with TRBD1. Germline assignment: CDR1 SGHDT and CDR2 YYEEEE. The CDR3 consists of 16 residues. Trimming cost V 3 bases and J 0 bases; bases outside gene matches: 5. The full variable domain, in which reference TRBV5-6 and TRBJ1-3 provide the parts outside the CDR3, is DAGVTQSPTHLIKTRGQQVTLRCSPKSGHDTVSWYQQALGQGPQFIFQYYEEEERQRGNFPDRFSGHQFPNYSSELNVNALLLGDSALYLCASSWGQVTSGNTIYFGEGSWLTVV.

The chain uses TRBV2 and TRBJ2-3; maybe TRBD2 (5 bases). The CDR3 contains 13 residues. V was pared by 10 bases and J by 2 bases, with 13 bases between. From germline, CDR1 is SNHLY and CDR2 FYNNEI. CDR3 coding DNA: TGTGCCACATCATCGGGATACACAGATACGCAGTATTTT. Translation gives CATSSGYTDTQYF.

The chain joins TRBV2 to TRBJ2-1; tentatively, D is TRBD1 (5 bases). CDR3 length equals 15 residues. With 7 bases removed from V and 7 bases from J, the gap between germline ends came to 20 bases. CDR1 is SNHLY, CDR2 FYNNEI, per germline. The CDR3 loop is CASNGIQGARNEQFF. CDR3 DNA: TGTGCCAGCAATGGAATTCAGGGCGCCCGAAATGAGCAGTTCTTC.

The V call is TRBV10-3, the J call TRBJ1-4; a possible D gene is TRBD1 (5 bases). The V and J ends lost 4 bases and 8 bases respectively, with 8 bases between them. The CDR3 consists of 12 residues. Germline CDR1 reads ENHRY; CDR2 reads SYGVKD. The CDR3: CAISATDEKLFF. Here the CDR3 DNA reads TGTGCCATCAGTGCGACAGACGAAAAACTGTTTTTT.

This clone was seen more than once but under ten times. Here the CDR3 reads CATSRGTSDLDTQYF. The CDR3 nucleotides read TGTGCCACCAGCAGAGGAACTAGCGATCTAGATACGCAGTATTTT. The chain combines TRBV15 with TRBJ2-3, with 7 bases that match TRBD2. V dropped 1 base and J dropped 5; count of bases not matched to a gene: 6. There are 15 residues in the CDR3. Germline values: CDR1 LNHNV, CDR2 YYDKDF (reference sequence).

This clone was seen only a few times. The J gene is TRBJ1-4, the V gene TRBV4-3, with a possible D match to TRBD1 (5 bases). V lost 1 base and J 10 bases, leaving 19 bases between the germline ends. Germline V gene lookup returns CDR1 LGHNA and CDR2 YSLEER. The length of the CDR3 is 16 residues. In DNA form, the CDR3 reads TGCGCCAGCAGCCAAGCGCAAGGGAGACGGGACTTAAAACTGTTTTTT. Encoded protein: CASSQAQGRRDLKLFF.

The table lists this clone with a few counts. The chain employs TRBV7-8 and TRBJ2-5; D unclear. V lost 8 bases and J lost 5, with 12 bases in between. The CDR3 is 12 residues long. Germline CDR1 is SGHVS and CDR2 is FQNEAQ. CDR3 DNA: TGTGCCAGCTCCGGTCCGAGGGAGACCCAGTACTTC. It is translated as CASSGPRETQYF.

This chain links TRBV2 with TRBJ2-1, with 8 bases matching TRBD2. Losses at the gene ends were 3 bases for V and 6 bases for J; bases not matched to a gene: 4. Germline CDR1 SNHLY, CDR2 FYNNEI. The length of the CDR3 is 14 residues. The CDR3 protein is CASSDIAGSNEQFF. The CDR3 nucleotides read TGTGCCAGCAGTGACATAGCGGGAAGCAATGAGCAGTTCTTC.

The chain carries TRBV19 and TRBJ2-3; D is uncertain. This CDR3 is 15 amino acids long. Germline CDR1 LNHDA, CDR2 SQIVND (reference sequence). Trimming shortened V by 3 bases and J by 5 bases, and 15 bases separated the two germline ends. DNA for the CDR3: TGTGCCAGTAGTATCGGTATGGGCAAAGAAGATACGCAGTATTTT. Translated: CASSIGMGKEDTQYF.

The chain recombines TRBV6-2 or TRBV6-3 with TRBJ1-1; D unresolved. The germline gives CDR1 MNHEY, CDR2 SVGEGT. The CDR3 covers 13 residues. Trimming left V 5 bases short and J 8 bases short, with 15 bases between. Here the CDR3 DNA reads TGTGCCAGCAGTGAGATACAACAGACCGAAGCTTTCTTT. Translation: CASSEIQQTEAFF.

This clone occurred once. J is TRBJ2-7 and V is TRBV6-1, with D perhaps matching TRBD1 (5 bases). V dropped 3 bases and J dropped 5 bases, with 8 bases sitting between them. From germline, CDR1 is MNHNS and CDR2 SASEGT. The CDR3 contains 12 residues. For the CDR3, the DNA is TGTGCCAGCAGTGACGACAGCGACGAGCAGTACTTC. Translated: CASSDDSDEQYF.

This chain joins TRBV20-1 and TRBJ2-3, with no clear D. The CDR3 totals 11 residues. The germline CDR1 and CDR2 sequences are DFQATT and SNEGSKA (reference sequence). V was cut by 6 bases and J by 5 bases, with 9 bases left in between. In DNA form, the CDR3 reads TGCAGTGCCGCCCCGGGAGATACGCAGTATTTT. This gives the protein CSAAPGDTQYF.

This chain links TRBV19 with TRBJ1-2; D possibly corresponds to TRBD1 (5 bases). CDR1 and CDR2 (germline): LNHDA, SQIVND (reference sequence). The CDR3 loop spans 13 amino acids. V was trimmed by 3 bases and J by 4 bases, leaving 9 bases between them. CDR3 protein: CASSMRQFYGYTF. CDR3 in DNA: TGTGCCAGTAGTATGAGACAGTTCTATGGCTACACCTTC.

This chain connects TRBV4-3 to TRBJ2-3; no clear D gene. Trimming removed 0 bases from V and 6 bases from J, with 7 bases in between. The CDR3 loop spans 13 amino acids. Germline CDR1 LGHNA, CDR2 YSLEER. The CDR3 is CASSQERRDTQYF. CDR3 DNA sequence: TGCGCCAGCAGCCAAGAAAGGCGGGATACGCAGTATTTT.

The chain uses TRBV5-6 and TRBJ1-2; the match to TRBD1 covers 7 bases. CDR1 is SGHDT and CDR2 is YYEEEE in the germline V gene. The CDR3 is made up of 15 amino acids. Germline trimming cut 5 bases from V and 8 bases from J; bases unmatched to any gene: 15. CDR3 region: CASSPFDRERQGYTF. CDR3 bases: TGTGCCAGCAGTCCCTTCGACAGGGAGAGACAGGGCTACACCTTC.

The chain carries TRBV5-6 and TRBJ2-7; D not resolved. Germline CDR1 and CDR2: SGHDT and YYEEEE. This CDR3 contains 13 residues. V was clipped by 2 bases and J by 0 bases, with 6 bases between them. This CDR3 is CASSFRYSYEQYF. The CDR3 DNA reads as TGTGCCAGCAGCTTTCGCTACTCCTACGAGCAGTACTTC.

The CDR3 is CASSTGGSTYNSPLHF. The CDR3 region has the DNA TGTGCCAGCAGTACGGGGGGCAGCACTTATAATTCACCCCTCCACTTT. The chain links TRBV6-6 to TRBJ1-6; D is possibly TRBD1 (6 bases). Germline CDR1 reads MNHNY; CDR2 reads SVGAGI (reference sequence). Trimming pared 5 bases from V and 4 bases from J, leaving 15 bases between. The CDR3 contains 16 residues.

The chain has TRBV29-1 and TRBJ2-4; TRBD2 aligns across 7 bases. The CDR3 consists of 16 residues. CDR1 SQVTM and CDR2 ANQGSEA come from the germline V gene. Trimming at V came to 0 bases and at J to 0 bases, leaving 5 bases not matched to a gene. The CDR3 DNA follows: TGCAGCGTTGAAGAATCGGGGGGAGTAGCCAAAAACATTCAGTACTTC. Its translation is CSVEESGGVAKNIQYF.

The rearrangement links TRBV20-1 to TRBJ1-6; 7 nucleotides agree with TRBD1. CDR1 and CDR2 from the germline V gene are DFQATT and SNEGSKA (reference sequence). The CDR3 runs to 16 residues. V shed 3 bases, J shed 7 bases, and the junction held 12 bases outside the gene matches. The CDR3 sequence: CSASRQGTRLNSPLHF. As DNA, the CDR3 is TGCAGTGCTAGTCGACAGGGAACACGGCTAAATTCACCCCTCCACTTT.

The chain is built from TRBV7-9 and TRBJ1-3; possibly TRBD1 for D (6 bases). This CDR3 contains 15 residues. CDR1 is SEHNR, CDR2 FQNEAQ, per germline (reference sequence). Trimming removed 2 bases from V and 4 bases from J, with 12 bases in between. The CDR3, as DNA: TGTGCCAGCAGCTTAACGAGGGGGAACGGAAACACCATATATTTT. Its protein is CASSLTRGNGNTIYF.

The rearrangement uses TRBV6-4 and TRBJ2-3; TRBD2 agrees at 15 bases. This CDR3 spans 14 amino acids. CDR1 is MRHNA, CDR2 SNTAGT, per germline. V was clipped by 2 bases and J by 9 bases; unmatched bases: 0. The CDR3 region has the DNA TGTGCCAGCAGTGACGGGACTAGCGGGAGGACGCAGTATTTT. It yields the protein CASSDGTSGRTQYF.

The rearrangement uses TRBV7-3 and TRBJ2-5, with D perhaps matching TRBD2 (6 bases). Germline V lookup: CDR1 SGHTA, CDR2 FQGTGA. V was clipped by 1 base and J by 3 bases, with 12 bases between them. This CDR3 has 15 amino acids. The CDR3 reads CASSLRLAGKETQYF. The CDR3 DNA follows: TGTGCCAGCAGCTTAAGGCTGGCGGGAAAAGAGACCCAGTACTTC. Looking up the rest from reference TRBV7-3 and TRBJ2-5 gives the full variable domain: GAGVSQTPSNKVTEKGKYVELRCDPISGHTALYWYRQSLGQGPEFLIYFQGTGAADDSGLPNDRFFAVRPEGSVSTLKIQRTERGDSAVYLCASSLRLAGKETQYFGPGTRLLVL.

V and J are TRBV5-1 and TRBJ2-3; 13 bases are shared with TRBD2. In germline, CDR1 is SGHRS, CDR2 YFSETQ. Germline trimming cut 6 bases from V and 3 bases from J; bases unmatched to any gene: 7. This CDR3 region has 16 residues. The CDR3 region is CASNSLAGGQTDTQYF. The CDR3 DNA sequence: TGCGCCAGCAACTCACTAGCGGGGGGGCAAACAGATACGCAGTATTTT.

The genes are TRBV7-7 and TRBJ2-7, with a weak D call TRBD1 (6 bases). The CDR3 length is 14 residues. Germline-derived CDR1 and CDR2 are SSHAT and FNYEAQ (reference sequence). The germline V and J ends were trimmed by 4 bases and 2 bases, with 12 bases remaining between them. The CDR3 here is CASSSSTGAYEQYF. DNA for the CDR3: TGTGCCAGCAGCTCTTCGACAGGAGCCTACGAGCAGTACTTC.

The V and J genes are TRBV6-5 and TRBJ2-3; a possible D gene is TRBD1 (6 bases). Between the trimmed V and J ends, which lost 8 bases and 4 bases, there was a span of 19 bases. Germline V lookup: CDR1 MNHEY, CDR2 SVGAGI. This CDR3 comprises 15 residues. The CDR3 sequence: CASGNRVSYADTQYF. In DNA, the CDR3 is TGTGCCAGCGGGAACAGGGTTTCGTATGCAGATACGCAGTATTTT.

V gene TRBV7-2 combines with J gene TRBJ1-1, with D perhaps matching TRBD1 (5 bases). V was cut by 5 bases and J by 5 bases, with 15 bases left in between. The CDR3 length is 14 residues. Germline CDR1 SGHTA, CDR2 FQGNSA. CDR3 in amino acids: CASSPHGGRTEAFF. CDR3 bases: TGTGCCAGCAGCCCCCACGGGGGTAGGACTGAAGCTTTCTTT.

The V and J genes are TRBV4-1 and TRBJ2-3, with TRBD2 matching 8 bases. This CDR3 has 16 residues. The germline V gene has CDR1 MGHRA and CDR2 YSYEKL. The junction had 10 bases not matched to a gene; V was cut back by 6 bases and J by 2 bases. The CDR3, as DNA: TGCGCCAGCAGTTACTTGGGACTAGGTTACACAGATACGCAGTATTTT. It encodes CASSYLGLGYTDTQYF.

This sequence joins TRBV6-5 and TRBJ2-1; 7 bases match TRBD1. V shed 8 bases, J shed 6 bases, and the junction held 4 bases outside the gene matches. The CDR3 is 12 residues long. CDR1 and CDR2 from the germline V gene are MNHEY and SVGAGI. CDR3 DNA sequence: TGTGCCAGCGGTAGGGGGCGCAATGAGCAGTTCTTC. Its protein is CASGRGRNEQFF.

The chain links TRBV5-1 to TRBJ2-3; 8 bases line up with TRBD1. CDR3 length equals 15 residues. Germline assignment: CDR1 SGHRS and CDR2 YFSETQ. Unmatched junction bases numbered 8, after V lost 4 bases and J lost 4 bases. CDR3 loop: CASSPTGVFPDTQYF. CDR3 nucleotides: TGCGCCAGCAGCCCGACAGGGGTTTTTCCAGATACGCAGTATTTT.